The sample holds a few counts of the clone carrying this TCR beta chain. As yet, its antigen is unknown. V was clipped by 0 bases and J by 4 bases; unmatched bases: 4. Germline lookup yields CDR1 SGHKS and CDR2 YYEKEE (reference sequence). The CDR3 is 18 residues long. This sample is part of a study of T-cell memory formation after mild COVID-19. Study-wide context: Among the donors, TCR clusters were largely specific to each donor. Findings and caveats of the study: Contracting clones from day 15 to 85 showed balanced CD4/CD8; later expanders favored CD4+. The main location of contracting CD4+ clones was CM and EM, and that of contracting CD8+ clones was EMRA.

It was 5'RACE with constant-segment primers that produced the TCR alpha and TCR beta cDNA libraries, which carried sample barcodes and UMIs. TCRdb redid the calling of the 5' RACE reads with MiXCR, one entry per CDR3 protein. Of roughly 450,000 distinct CDR3 sequences in the sample, 15% to 20% were seen once. V usage is TRBV5-5 and J usage is TRBJ2-2; 15 bases fit TRBD2. Sequencing was done on a sample of PBMCs or a T cell subset sorted from them (not recorded which). The receptor comes from an adult woman who had mild COVID-19 (a few samples of this study predate the infection). Cell type and time point are not known. The CDR3 sequence is CASSLVGLAGGFTGELFF. The CDR3 nucleotides are TGTGCCAGCAGCTTGGTGGGACTAGCGGGAGGATTCACCGGGGAGCTGTTTTTT.